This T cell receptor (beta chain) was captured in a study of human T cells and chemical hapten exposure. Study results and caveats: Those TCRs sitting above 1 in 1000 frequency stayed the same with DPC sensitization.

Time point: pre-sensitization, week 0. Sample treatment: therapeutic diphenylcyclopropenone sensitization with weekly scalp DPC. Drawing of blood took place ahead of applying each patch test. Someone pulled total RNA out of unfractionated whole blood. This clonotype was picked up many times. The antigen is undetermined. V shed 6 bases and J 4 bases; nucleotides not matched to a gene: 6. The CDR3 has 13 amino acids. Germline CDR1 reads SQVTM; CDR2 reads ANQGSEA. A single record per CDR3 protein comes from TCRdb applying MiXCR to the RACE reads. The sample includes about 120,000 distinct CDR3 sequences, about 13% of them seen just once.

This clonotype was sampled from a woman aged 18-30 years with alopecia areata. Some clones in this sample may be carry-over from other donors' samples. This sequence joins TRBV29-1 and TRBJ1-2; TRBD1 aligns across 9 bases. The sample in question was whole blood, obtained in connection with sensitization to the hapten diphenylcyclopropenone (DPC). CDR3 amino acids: CSVGTGLSYGYTF. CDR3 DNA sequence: TGCAGCGTCGGGACAGGGTTGAGCTATGGCTACACCTTC.